This T cell receptor beta chain was identified in a study of early T cells in non-severe SARS-CoV-2 infection. Study information: The authors sequenced bulk RNA from unsorted whole blood, leaving chains unpaired.

The germline V gene has CDR1 SNHLY and CDR2 FYNNEI. The V and J ends lost 6 bases and 3 bases respectively, with 7 bases between them. This CDR3 has 12 amino acids. The protocol attached unique molecular identifiers to individual cDNA molecules. MiXCR was run by TCRdb on the 5' RACE reads, yielding one entry per CDR3 protein. The sample lists about 48,000 distinct CDR3 sequences; about 10% were seen once. Notes on the study in general: VDJdb matching, biased toward anti-spike CD8 responses, missed private and CD4 specificities.

The table lists this clonotype with a few counts. Its antigen is unidentified. V is TRBV2 and J is TRBJ2-3; tentatively, D is TRBD2 (5 bases). This sequence originates from an adult who was a healthcare worker with PCR-confirmed SARS-CoV-2 infection or an uninfected control (not recorded which). Sequencing was done on a sample of whole blood. CDR3 DNA sequence: TGTGCCAGCAGAGCGGTGACAGATACGCAGTATTTT. As protein: CASRAVTDTQYF.